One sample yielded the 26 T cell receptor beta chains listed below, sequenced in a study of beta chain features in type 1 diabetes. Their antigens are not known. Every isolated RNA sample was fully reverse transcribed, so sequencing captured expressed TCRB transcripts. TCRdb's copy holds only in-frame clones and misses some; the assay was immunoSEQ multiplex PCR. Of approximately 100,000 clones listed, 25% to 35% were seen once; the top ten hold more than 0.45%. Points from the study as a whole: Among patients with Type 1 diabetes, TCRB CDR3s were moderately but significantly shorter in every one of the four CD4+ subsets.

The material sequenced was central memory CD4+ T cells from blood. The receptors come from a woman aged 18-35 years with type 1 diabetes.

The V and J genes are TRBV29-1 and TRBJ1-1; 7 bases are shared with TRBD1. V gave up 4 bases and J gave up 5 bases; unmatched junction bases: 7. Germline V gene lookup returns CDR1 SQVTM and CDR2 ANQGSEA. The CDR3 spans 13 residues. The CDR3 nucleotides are TGCAGCGTTGGGCGCGACAGGGCTACTGAAGCTTTCTTT. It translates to CSVGRDRATEAFF.

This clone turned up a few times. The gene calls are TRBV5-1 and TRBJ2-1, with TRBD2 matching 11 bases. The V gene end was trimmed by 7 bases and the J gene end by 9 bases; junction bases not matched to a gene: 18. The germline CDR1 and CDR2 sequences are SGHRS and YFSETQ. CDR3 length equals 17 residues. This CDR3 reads CASHGTSGDAGGSEQFF. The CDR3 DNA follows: TGCGCCAGCCACGGGACTAGCGGAGACGCAGGGGGGAGTGAGCAGTTCTTC.

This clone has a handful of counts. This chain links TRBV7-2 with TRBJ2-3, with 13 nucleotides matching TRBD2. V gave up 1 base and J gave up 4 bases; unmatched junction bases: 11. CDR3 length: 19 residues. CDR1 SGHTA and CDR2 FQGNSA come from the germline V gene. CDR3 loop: CASSLEGLAGRGRADTQYF. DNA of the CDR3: TGTGCCAGCAGCTTAGAGGGACTAGCGGGGAGGGGTAGGGCAGATACGCAGTATTTT.

CDR3 bases: TGTGCCAGCGGAGCGGATCGAGCAGAGACCCAGTACTTC. Its translation: CASGADRAETQYF. The V gene is TRBV28, the J gene TRBJ2-5; D may be TRBD2 (5 bases). The CDR3 is 13 amino acids. V lost 8 bases to trimming and J lost 4 bases, with 14 bases between them. Germline CDR1 is MDHEN and CDR2 is SYDVKM.

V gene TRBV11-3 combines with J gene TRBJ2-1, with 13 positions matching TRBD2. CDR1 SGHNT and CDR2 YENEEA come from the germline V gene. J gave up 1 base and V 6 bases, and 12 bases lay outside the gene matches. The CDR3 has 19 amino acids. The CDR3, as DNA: TGTGCCAGCAGTTCTGGACTAGCGGGAGATCGATCGTCCTACAATGAGCAGTTCTTC. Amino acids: CASSSGLAGDRSSYNEQFF.

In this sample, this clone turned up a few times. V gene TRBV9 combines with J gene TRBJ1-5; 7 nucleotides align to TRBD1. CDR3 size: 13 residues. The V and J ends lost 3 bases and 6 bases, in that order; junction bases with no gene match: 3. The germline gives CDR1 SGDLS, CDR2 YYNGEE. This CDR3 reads CASSEQGTQPQHF. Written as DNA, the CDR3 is TGTGCCAGCAGCGAACAGGGGACTCAGCCCCAGCATTTT.

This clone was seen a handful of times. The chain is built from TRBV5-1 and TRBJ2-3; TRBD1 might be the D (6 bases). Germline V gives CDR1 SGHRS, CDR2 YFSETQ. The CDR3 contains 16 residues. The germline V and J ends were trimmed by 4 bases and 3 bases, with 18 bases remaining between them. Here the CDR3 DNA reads TGCGCCAGCAGCATACAGGGAGATATGGTAACAGATACGCAGTATTTT. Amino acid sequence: CASSIQGDMVTDTQYF. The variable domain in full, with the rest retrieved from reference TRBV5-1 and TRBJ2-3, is KAGVTQTPRYLIKTRGQQVTLSCSPISGHRSVSWYQQTPGQGLQFLFEYFSETQRNKGNFPGRFSGRQFSNSRSEMNVSTLELGDSALYLCASSIQGDMVTDTQYFGPGTRLTVL.

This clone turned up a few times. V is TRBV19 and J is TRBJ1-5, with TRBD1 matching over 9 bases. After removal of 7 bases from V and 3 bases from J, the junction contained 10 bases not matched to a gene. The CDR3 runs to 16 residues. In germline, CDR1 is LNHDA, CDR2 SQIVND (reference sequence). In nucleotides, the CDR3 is TGTGCCAGTACGGCCACGTGGACAGGGGCCAATCAGCCCCAGCATTTT. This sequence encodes CASTATWTGANQPQHF.

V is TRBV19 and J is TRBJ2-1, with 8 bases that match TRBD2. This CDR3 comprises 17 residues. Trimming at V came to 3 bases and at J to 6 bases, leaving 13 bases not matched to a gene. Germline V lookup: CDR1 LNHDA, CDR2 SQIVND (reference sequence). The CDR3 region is CASSILSGSTVSNEQFF. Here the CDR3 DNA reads TGTGCCAGTAGTATCTTAAGCGGGAGTACCGTTAGCAATGAGCAGTTCTTC.

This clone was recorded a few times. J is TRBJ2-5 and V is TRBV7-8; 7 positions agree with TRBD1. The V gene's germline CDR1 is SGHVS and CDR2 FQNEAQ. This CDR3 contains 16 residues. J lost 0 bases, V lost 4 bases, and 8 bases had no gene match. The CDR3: CASSSQGERYQETQYF. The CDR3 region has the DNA TGTGCCAGCAGCTCCCAGGGGGAACGCTACCAAGAGACCCAGTACTTC.

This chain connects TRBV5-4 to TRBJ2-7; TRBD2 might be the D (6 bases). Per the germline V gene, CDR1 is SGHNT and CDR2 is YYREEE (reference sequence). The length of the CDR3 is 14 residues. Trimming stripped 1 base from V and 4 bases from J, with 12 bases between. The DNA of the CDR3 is TGTGCCAGCAGCTTGCGGGGGTGGGAGTACGAGCAGTACTTC. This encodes CASSLRGWEYEQYF.

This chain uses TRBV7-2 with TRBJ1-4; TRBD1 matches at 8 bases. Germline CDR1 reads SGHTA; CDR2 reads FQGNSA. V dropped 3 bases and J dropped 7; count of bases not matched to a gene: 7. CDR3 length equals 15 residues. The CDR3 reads CASSFGQGGSEKLFF. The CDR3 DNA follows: TGTGCCAGCAGCTTCGGACAGGGCGGGAGTGAAAAACTGTTTTTT.

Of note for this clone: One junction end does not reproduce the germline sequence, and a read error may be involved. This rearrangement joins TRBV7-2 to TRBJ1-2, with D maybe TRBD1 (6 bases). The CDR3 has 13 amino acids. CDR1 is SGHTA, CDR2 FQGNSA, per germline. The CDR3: CASSLATPGHPIF. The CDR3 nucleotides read TGTGCCAGCAGCTTAGCGACTCCGGGACACCCTATCTTC.

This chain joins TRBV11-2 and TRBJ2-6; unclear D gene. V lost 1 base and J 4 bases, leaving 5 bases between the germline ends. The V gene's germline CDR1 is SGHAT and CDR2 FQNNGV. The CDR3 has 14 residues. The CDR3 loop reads CASSLASGANVLTF. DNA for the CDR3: TGTGCCAGCAGCTTAGCTTCCGGGGCCAACGTCCTGACTTTC. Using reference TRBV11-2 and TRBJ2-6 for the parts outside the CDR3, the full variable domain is EAGVAQSPRYKIIEKRQSVAFWCNPISGHATLYWYQQILGQGPKLLIQFQNNGVVDDSQLPKDRFSAERLKGVDSTLKIQPAKLEDSAVYLCASSLASGANVLTFGAGSRLTVL.

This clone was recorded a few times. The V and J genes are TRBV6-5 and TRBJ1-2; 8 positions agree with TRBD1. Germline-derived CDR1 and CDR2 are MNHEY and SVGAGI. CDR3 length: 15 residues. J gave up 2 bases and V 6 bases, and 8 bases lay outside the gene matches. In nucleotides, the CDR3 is TGTGCCAGCAGCCCGGCAGGGGGCTTGAACTATGGCTACACCTTC. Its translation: CASSPAGGLNYGYTF.

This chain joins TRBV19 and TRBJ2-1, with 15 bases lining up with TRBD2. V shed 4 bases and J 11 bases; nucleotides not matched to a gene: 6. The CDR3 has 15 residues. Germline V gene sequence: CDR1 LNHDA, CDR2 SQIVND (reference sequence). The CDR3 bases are TGTGCCAGTAGTACCCCGGGACTAGCGGGAGGCAAGCAGTTCTTC. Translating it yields CASSTPGLAGGKQFF.

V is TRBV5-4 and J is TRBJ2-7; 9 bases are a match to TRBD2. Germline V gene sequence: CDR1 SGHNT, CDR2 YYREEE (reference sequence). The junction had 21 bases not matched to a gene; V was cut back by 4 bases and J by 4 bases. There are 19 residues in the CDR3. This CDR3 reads CASSPSLGGLLAGRYEQYF. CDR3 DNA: TGTGCCAGCAGCCCCTCTTTGGGGGGACTGCTAGCGGGAAGGTACGAGCAGTACTTC. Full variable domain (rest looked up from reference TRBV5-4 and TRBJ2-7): ETGVTQSPTHLIKTRGQQVTLRCSSQSGHNTVSWYQQALGQGPQFIFQYYREEENGRGNFPPRFSGLQFPNYSSELNVNALELDDSALYLCASSPSLGGLLAGRYEQYFGPGTRLTVT.

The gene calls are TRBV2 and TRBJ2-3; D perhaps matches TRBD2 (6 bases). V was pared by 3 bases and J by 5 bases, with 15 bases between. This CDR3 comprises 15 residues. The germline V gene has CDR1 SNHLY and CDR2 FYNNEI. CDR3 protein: CASSESGAGRDTQYF. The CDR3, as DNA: TGTGCCAGCAGTGAGTCGGGAGCAGGTAGAGATACGCAGTATTTT.

The CDR3 nucleotides read TGTGCCAGCAGCTTGGCCTACAGTAATGAGCAGTTCTTC. It specifies CASSLAYSNEQFF. The chain carries TRBV5-5 and TRBJ2-1; D gene unclear. With 0 bases removed from V and 7 bases from J, the gap between germline ends came to 8 bases. The CDR3 length is 13 residues. The V gene's germline CDR1 is SGHKS and CDR2 YYEKEE (reference sequence).

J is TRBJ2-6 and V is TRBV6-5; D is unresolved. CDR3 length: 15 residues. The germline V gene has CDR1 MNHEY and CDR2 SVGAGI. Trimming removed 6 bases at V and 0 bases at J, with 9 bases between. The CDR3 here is CASRKMSSGANVLTF. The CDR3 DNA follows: TGTGCCAGCAGGAAAATGAGCTCTGGGGCCAACGTCCTGACTTTC.

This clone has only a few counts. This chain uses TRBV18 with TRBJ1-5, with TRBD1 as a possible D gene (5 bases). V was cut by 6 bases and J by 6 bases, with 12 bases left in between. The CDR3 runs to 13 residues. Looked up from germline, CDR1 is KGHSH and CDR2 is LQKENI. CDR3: CASSQGLVQPQHF. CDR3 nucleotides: TGTGCCAGCTCCCAGGGCCTCGTTCAGCCCCAGCATTTT.

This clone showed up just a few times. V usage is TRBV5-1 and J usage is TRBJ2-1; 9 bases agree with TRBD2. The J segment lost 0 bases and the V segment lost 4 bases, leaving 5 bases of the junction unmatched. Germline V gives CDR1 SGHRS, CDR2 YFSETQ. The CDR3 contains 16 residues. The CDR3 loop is CASSPSGKSSYNEQFF. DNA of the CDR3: TGCGCCAGCAGCCCTAGCGGGAAGAGCTCCTACAATGAGCAGTTCTTC.

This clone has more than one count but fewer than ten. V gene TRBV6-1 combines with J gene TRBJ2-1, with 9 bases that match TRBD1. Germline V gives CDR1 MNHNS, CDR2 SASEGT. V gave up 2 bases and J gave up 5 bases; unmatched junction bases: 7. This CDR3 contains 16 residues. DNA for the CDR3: TGTGCCAGCAGTGAATTCTGGACAGGGGCGGACAATGAGCAGTTCTTC. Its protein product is CASSEFWTGADNEQFF.

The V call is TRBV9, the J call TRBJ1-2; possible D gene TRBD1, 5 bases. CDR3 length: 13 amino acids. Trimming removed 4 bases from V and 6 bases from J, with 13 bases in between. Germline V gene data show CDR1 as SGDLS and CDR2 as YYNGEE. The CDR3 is CASSLGGSDGYTF. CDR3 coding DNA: TGTGCCAGCAGCTTGGGGGGGTCGGATGGCTACACCTTC.

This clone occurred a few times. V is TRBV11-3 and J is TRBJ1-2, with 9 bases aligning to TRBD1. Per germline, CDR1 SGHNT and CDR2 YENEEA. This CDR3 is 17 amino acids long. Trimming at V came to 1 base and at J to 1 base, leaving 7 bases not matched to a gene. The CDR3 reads CASSLGGTGQGNYGYTF. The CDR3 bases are TGTGCCAGCAGCTTAGGGGGCACGGGACAGGGTAACTATGGCTACACCTTC.

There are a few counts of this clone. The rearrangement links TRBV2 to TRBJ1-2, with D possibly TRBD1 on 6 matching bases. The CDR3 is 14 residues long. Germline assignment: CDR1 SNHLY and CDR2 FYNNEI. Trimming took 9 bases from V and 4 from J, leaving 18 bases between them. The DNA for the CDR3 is TGTGCCAGTGGGAGTCGGGGGGCCGGCTATGGCTACACCTTC. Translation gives CASGSRGAGYGYTF.